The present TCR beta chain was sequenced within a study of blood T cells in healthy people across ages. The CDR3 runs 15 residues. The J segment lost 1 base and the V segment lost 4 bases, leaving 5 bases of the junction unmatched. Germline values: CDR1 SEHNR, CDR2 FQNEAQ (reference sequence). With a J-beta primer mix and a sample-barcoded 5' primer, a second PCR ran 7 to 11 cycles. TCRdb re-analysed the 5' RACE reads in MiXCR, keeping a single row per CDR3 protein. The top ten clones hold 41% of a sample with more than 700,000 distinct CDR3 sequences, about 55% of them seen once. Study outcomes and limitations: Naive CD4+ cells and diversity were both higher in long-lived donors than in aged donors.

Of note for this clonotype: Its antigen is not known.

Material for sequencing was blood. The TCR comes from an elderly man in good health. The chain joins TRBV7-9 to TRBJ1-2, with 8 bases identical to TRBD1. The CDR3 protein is CASSYQGAGNYGYTF. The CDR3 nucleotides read TGTGCCAGCAGCTATCAGGGGGCCGGTAACTATGGCTACACCTTC.